This T cell receptor beta chain originates from a study of identical twins' blood T cells. Looking at the study overall: Some 50 million reads covered roughly 6 alpha-chain and roughly 6 beta-chain libraries. General study findings and limits: Abundant TCRbeta CDR3s overlapped more between twins than with unrelated donors.

The germline V gene has CDR1 MNHEY and CDR2 SVGEGT. This CDR3 region has 16 residues. V dropped 5 bases and J dropped 3; count of bases not matched to a gene: 11. Comments on this clonotype: Antigen specificity is unknown.

TCR cDNA libraries were made from RNA using a previously described, modified protocol. A single record per CDR3 protein comes from TCRdb applying MiXCR to the 5' RACE reads. Of 300,000 to 450,000 distinct CDR3 sequences in the sample, 25% to 35% were seen once. The sequencing sample was made of PBMCs. The gene calls are TRBV6-2 or TRBV6-3 and TRBJ1-2; 8 bases align to TRBD1. The source of this sequence is a woman between 18 and 49 years old in good health. CDR3 in amino acids: CASSKPGQGVYYGYTF. The CDR3 DNA follows: TGTGCCAGCAGTAAACCAGGACAGGGCGTTTACTATGGCTACACCTTC.